This section outlines one TCR beta chain sequence together with its context. The antigen remains unidentified. This sample is drawn from a study of human T cells and chemical hapten exposure. The study's findings and limits: With DPC sensitization, TCRs exceeding 1 in 1000 frequency showed no change.

The CDR3 has 16 amino acids. V was pared by 3 bases and J by 0 bases, with 15 bases between. Germline loops: CDR1 MNHNS, CDR2 SASEGT. Time point in this sample: patch test 1, 2 weeks after DPC sensitization. Treatment: therapeutic diphenylcyclopropenone sensitization with weekly scalp DPC. One entry per CDR3 protein results from TCRdb running MiXCR on the RACE reads. The sample lists about 120,000 distinct CDR3 sequences; roughly an eighth were seen once. This specimen consisted of whole blood, obtained in connection with sensitization to the hapten diphenylcyclopropenone (DPC). V and J are TRBV6-1 and TRBJ2-7, with a weak D call TRBD1 (5 bases). The TCR sequence derives from a man in his late teens or twenties with alopecia areata. Some clones in this sample may be carry-over from other donors' samples. The CDR3 spells CASSEAQGKGSYEQYV. CDR3 nucleotide sequence: TGTGCCAGCAGTGAGGCCCAGGGAAAAGGCTCCTACGAGCAGTACGTC.